This passage covers 17 T cell receptor beta chains from one sample sequenced in a study of blood T cells in healthy people across ages (dated by TCRdb to 2015 to 2017). The method behind the library was 5' RACE. The second PCR ran for about 7 to 11 cycles and used a J-beta primer mix along with a sample-barcoded 5' primer. In-frame beta chains were kept once TCRdb had trimmed the public reads at Q25 with fastp and called clones with MiXCR. Entries that share a CDR3 protein sequence are merged under the most common genes and DNA. This sample comprises approximately 1,700,000 distinct CDR3 sequences, around 40% of them detected only once. The ten largest clones represent more than 20% of the sample. The sequenced sample was blood. The receptors here all came from a human donor in good health.

A word on this clonotype: One junction end disagrees with the germline gene, perhaps due to a read error. The J gene is TRBJ1-5, the V gene TRBV7-9, with 7 positions matching TRBD1. Germline V gene sequence: CDR1 SEHNR, CDR2 FQNEAQ (reference sequence). CDR3 size: 13 residues. The CDR3 protein is CTSTKGANQPQHF. In DNA, the CDR3 is TGTACCAGCACGAAGGGGGCAAATCAGCCCCAGCATTTT.

This clonotype has ten or more counts. This rearrangement joins TRBV5-1 to TRBJ2-7; the D gene is possibly TRBD2 (6 bases). The CDR3 contains 15 residues. CDR1 and CDR2 from the germline V gene are SGHRS and YFSETQ. Between the trimmed V and J ends, which lost 2 bases and 0 bases, there was a span of 12 bases. Here the CDR3 DNA reads TGCGCCAGCAGCTTAACCGGGAGCAGCTCCTACGAGCAGTACTTC. This gives the protein CASSLTGSSSYEQYF.

This clonotype was counted a few times. The V and J genes are TRBV12-3 or TRBV12-4 and TRBJ2-1; TRBD1 matches 7 bases. J lost 5 bases, V lost 5 bases, and 3 bases had no gene match. This CDR3 has 13 residues. In DNA form, the CDR3 reads TGTGCCAGCAGTCCACAGGGGCACAATGAGCAGTTCTTC. Translating gives CASSPQGHNEQFF.

Worth noting for this clonotype: A read error may explain this, as a much larger clone is one base away. The chain is built from TRBV6-5 and TRBJ2-1; TRBD2 aligns across 10 bases. The CDR3 length is 15 residues. In germline, CDR1 is MNHEY, CDR2 SVGAGI. V shed 4 bases, J shed 7 bases, and the junction held 7 bases outside the gene matches. The CDR3: CASSSLAGEANEQFF. The CDR3 DNA reads TGTGCCAGCAGTTCCCTAGCGGGGGAAGCGAATGAGCAGTTCTTC.

The rearrangement uses TRBV6-1 and TRBJ1-2; 10 positions match TRBD1. Looked up from germline, CDR1 is MNHNS and CDR2 is SASEGT. The V segment lost 4 bases and the J segment 5 bases; nucleotides outside the gene matches: 7. The CDR3 runs to 15 residues. Here the CDR3 reads CASSAGTGVVYGYTF. CDR3 nucleotides: TGTGCCAGCAGTGCAGGGACAGGGGTTGTATATGGCTACACCTTC.

There are many counts of this clonotype. The CDR3 sequence: CASRPQGGTEAFF. The CDR3 nucleotides are TGTGCCAGCAGACCCCAGGGGGGCACTGAAGCTTTCTTT. The chain employs TRBV6-2 or TRBV6-3 and TRBJ1-1; 7 nucleotides align to TRBD1. J gave up 4 bases and V 6 bases, and 5 bases lay outside the gene matches. The germline V gene has CDR1 MNHEY and CDR2 SVGEGT. The CDR3 is 13 amino acids.

V and J are TRBV5-8 and TRBJ1-5; TRBD1 is a possible D gene (6 bases). CDR3 length: 15 residues. Germline loops: CDR1 SGHTS, CDR2 YDEGEE. Trimming removed 4 bases from V and 5 bases from J, with 16 bases in between. The CDR3 DNA reads as TGTGCCAGCAGCCCGAGGGGGGACCCCCATCAGCCCCAGCATTTT. Translating gives CASSPRGDPHQPQHF. The entire variable domain, with the rest obtained from reference TRBV5-8 and TRBJ1-5, is as follows: EAGVTQSPTHLIKTRGQQATLRCSPISGHTSVYWYQQALGLGLQFLLWYDEGEERNRGNFPPRFSGRQFPNYSSELNVNALELEDSALYLCASSPRGDPHQPQHFGDGTRLSIL.

The V call is TRBV7-2, the J call TRBJ2-1; no reliable D call. Trimming removed 1 base from V and 0 bases from J, with 7 bases in between. Per germline, CDR1 SGHTA and CDR2 FQGNSA. This CDR3 spans 15 amino acids. The CDR3 DNA follows: TGTGCCAGCAGCTTAGTAGGGTACTCCTACAATGAGCAGTTCTTC. As protein: CASSLVGYSYNEQFF.

V is TRBV29-1 and J is TRBJ2-2; D unclear. V was cut by 6 bases and J by 0 bases, with 11 bases left in between. CDR3 length equals 14 residues. Germline loops: CDR1 SQVTM, CDR2 ANQGSEA. CDR3 loop: CSVKQEPNTGELFF. DNA of the CDR3: TGCAGCGTGAAACAAGAGCCGAACACCGGGGAGCTGTTTTTT.

V is TRBV12-3 or TRBV12-4 and J is TRBJ2-3, with 7 bases that match TRBD1. V shed 3 bases, J shed 3 bases, and the junction held 6 bases outside the gene matches. This CDR3 has 15 residues. CDR3 sequence (DNA): TGTGCCAGCAGTTTGCGCAGGGGGTATACAGATACGCAGTATTTT. This translates into CASSLRRGYTDTQYF.

This sequence joins TRBV4-3 and TRBJ1-4, with D unresolved. This CDR3 contains 15 residues. V dropped 10 bases and J dropped 1 base, with 16 bases sitting between them. Germline V lookup: CDR1 LGHNA, CDR2 YSLEER. CDR3 DNA: TGCGCCACCCAGAAAGGACGGGTAACTAATGAAAAACTGTTTTTT. It yields the protein CATQKGRVTNEKLFF.

This chain connects TRBV10-3 to TRBJ1-1; D gene unclear. The CDR3 totals 13 residues. The V gene lost 4 bases and the J gene lost 5 bases, with 11 bases spanning the gap. CDR1 is ENHRY, CDR2 SYGVKD, per germline. The CDR3 here is CAISVYGGTEAFF. The CDR3 DNA sequence: TGTGCCATCAGTGTATACGGCGGAACTGAAGCTTTCTTT.

This clonotype has a count of ten or more. The V and J genes are TRBV29-1 and TRBJ2-7, with D perhaps matching TRBD2 (6 bases). The CDR3 is 13 amino acids. Trimming pared 5 bases from V and 3 bases from J, leaving 14 bases between. Germline V gene data show CDR1 as SQVTM and CDR2 as ANQGSEA. The CDR3 nucleotides are TGCAGCGTTTGGCGGGGTGGGGGCTACGAGCAGTACTTC. As protein: CSVWRGGGYEQYF.

The chain recombines TRBV7-6 with TRBJ2-7; TRBD2 might be the D (7 bases). This CDR3 spans 16 amino acids. Germline CDR1 SGHVS, CDR2 FNYEAQ. V was shortened by 1 base and J by 0 bases, with 13 bases between the two germline ends. The CDR3 DNA reads as TGTGCCAGCAGCTTAGGCTGGGCGGGGGCCTCCTACGAGCAGTACTTC. It codes for CASSLGWAGASYEQYF.

There are many counts of this clonotype. The chain links TRBV12-3 or TRBV12-4 to TRBJ1-4; D gene ambiguous. The V end lost 4 bases, the J end lost 6 bases, and 9 bases lay between the germline ends. The CDR3 totals 13 residues. The DNA for the CDR3 is TGTGCCAGCAGTTGGACTGGGGATGAAAAACTGTTTTTT. It is translated as CASSWTGDEKLFF.

This sequence joins TRBV7-2 and TRBJ2-7, with 7 positions matching TRBD1. The junction had 8 bases not matched to a gene; V was cut back by 0 bases and J by 6 bases. Germline V CDR1 and CDR2: SGHTA, FQGNSA. The CDR3 is 15 residues long. CDR3: CASSLAAGGIAEQYF. CDR3 in DNA: TGTGCCAGCAGCTTAGCGGCAGGGGGAATTGCCGAGCAGTACTTC.

This clonotype was picked up a small number of times. This chain joins TRBV27 and TRBJ2-7; no definite D call. Judging by the DNA end, TRBJ2-4 fits better; the J call may be wrong. Germline CDR1 MNHEY, CDR2 SMNVEV (reference sequence). The CDR3 is 14 amino acids. The CDR3 spells CASSLGQGWNIQYF. The CDR3 DNA sequence: TGTGCCAGCAGTTTAGGCCAAGGGTGGAACATTCAGTACTTC.